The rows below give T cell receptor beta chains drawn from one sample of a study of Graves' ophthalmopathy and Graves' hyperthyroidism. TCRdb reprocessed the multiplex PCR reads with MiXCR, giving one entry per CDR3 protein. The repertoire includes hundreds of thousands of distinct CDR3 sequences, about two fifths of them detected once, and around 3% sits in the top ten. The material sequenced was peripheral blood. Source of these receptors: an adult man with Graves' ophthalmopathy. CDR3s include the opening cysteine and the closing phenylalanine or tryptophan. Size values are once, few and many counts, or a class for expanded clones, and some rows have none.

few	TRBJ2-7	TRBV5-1	CASNLGSAYEQYF
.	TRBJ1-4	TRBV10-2	CASSGSELNEKLFF
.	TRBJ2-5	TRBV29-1	CSRGLGQETQYF
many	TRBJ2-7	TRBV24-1	CATRGTSATYEQYF
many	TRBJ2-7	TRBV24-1	CATSGVSKISYEQYF
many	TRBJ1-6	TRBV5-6	CASSLVGQADYSPLHF
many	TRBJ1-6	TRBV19	CASSRLWGEVSPLHF
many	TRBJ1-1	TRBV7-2	CASSLSSTEAFF
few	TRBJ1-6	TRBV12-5	CASGLLQDSEKNSPLHF
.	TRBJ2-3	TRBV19	CASRTRDSTDTQYF
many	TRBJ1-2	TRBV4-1	CASSQDPGRGGYTF
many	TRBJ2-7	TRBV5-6	CASSFQRAGAYF
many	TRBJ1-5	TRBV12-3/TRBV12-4	CAALDHQPQHF
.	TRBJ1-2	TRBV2	CASSEGPGRDGYTF
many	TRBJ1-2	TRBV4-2	CASSQEDGTGGYTF
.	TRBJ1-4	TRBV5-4	CASSLNYEKLFF
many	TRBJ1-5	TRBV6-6	CASSYMTGEVQPQHF
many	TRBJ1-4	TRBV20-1	CSAGQGAQTNEKLFF
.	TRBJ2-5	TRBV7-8	CAWRRQGPETQYF
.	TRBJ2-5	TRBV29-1	CSVEERTGGNF
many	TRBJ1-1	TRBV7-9	CASSLGLTTEAFF
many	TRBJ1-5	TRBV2	CASSETDQSNQPQHF
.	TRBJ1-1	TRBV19	CASSIKGIAARF
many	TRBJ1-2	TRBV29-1	CSVEWGRTYGYTF